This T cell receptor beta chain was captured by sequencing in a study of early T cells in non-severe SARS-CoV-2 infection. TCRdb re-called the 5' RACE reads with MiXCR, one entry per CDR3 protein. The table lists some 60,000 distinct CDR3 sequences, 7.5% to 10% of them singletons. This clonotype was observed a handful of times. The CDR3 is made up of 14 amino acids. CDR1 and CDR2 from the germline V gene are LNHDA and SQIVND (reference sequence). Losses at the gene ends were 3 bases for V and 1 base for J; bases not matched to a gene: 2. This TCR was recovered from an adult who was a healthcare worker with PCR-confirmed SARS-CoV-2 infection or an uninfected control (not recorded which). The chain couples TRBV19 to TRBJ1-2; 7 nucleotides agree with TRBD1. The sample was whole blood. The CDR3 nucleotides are TGTGCCAGTAGTATTGGGACAGTTAACTATGGCTACACCTTC. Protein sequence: CASSIGTVNYGYTF. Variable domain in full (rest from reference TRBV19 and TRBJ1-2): DGGITQSPKYLFRKEGQNVTLSCEQNLNHDAMYWYRQDPGQGLRLIYYSQIVNDFQKGDIAEGYSVSREKKESFPLTVTSAQKNPTAFYLCASSIGTVNYGYTFGSGTRLTVV.